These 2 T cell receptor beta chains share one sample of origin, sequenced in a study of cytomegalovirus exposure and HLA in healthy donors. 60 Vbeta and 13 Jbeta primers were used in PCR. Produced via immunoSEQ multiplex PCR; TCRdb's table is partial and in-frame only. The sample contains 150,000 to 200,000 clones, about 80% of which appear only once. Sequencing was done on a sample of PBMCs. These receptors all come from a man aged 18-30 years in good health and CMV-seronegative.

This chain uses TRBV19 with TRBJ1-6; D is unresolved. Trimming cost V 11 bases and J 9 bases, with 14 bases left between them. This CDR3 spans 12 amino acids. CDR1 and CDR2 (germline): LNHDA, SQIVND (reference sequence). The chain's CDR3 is CAASTVSSPLHF. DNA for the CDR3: TGTGCCGCCTCCACCGTCAGTTCACCCCTCCACTTT.

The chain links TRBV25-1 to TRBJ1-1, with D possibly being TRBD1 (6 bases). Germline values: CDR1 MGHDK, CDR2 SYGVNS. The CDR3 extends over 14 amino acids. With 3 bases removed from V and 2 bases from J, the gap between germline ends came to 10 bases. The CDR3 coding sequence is TGTGCCAGCAGTGATTGGGGACAAAACACTGAAGCTTTCTTT. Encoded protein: CASSDWGQNTEAFF.